Sequencing of this T cell receptor (beta chain) was carried out in a study of early T cells in non-severe SARS-CoV-2 infection. About the research overall: Whole-blood bulk RNA, unsorted, was sequenced, and chains were unpaired.

Individual cDNA molecules received unique molecular identifiers during library preparation. One entry per CDR3 protein, called by TCRdb with MiXCR from the 5' RACE reads. Here the sample spans tens of thousands of distinct CDR3 sequences, 7.5% to 9.5% being singletons. Study-wide points: Reliance on VDJdb matching favored anti-spike CD8 responses; private and CD4 specificities were missed.

Germline CDR1 is SGDLS and CDR2 is YYNGEE. Deletions cut 5 bases from V and 6 bases from J, with 3 bases between. The CDR3 is made up of 10 amino acids. The sample holds many counts of this clonotype. Its antigen is undetermined. The chain links TRBV9 to TRBJ2-1; D gene uncertain. The sample taken for sequencing was whole blood. This clonotype was sampled from an adult who was a healthcare worker with PCR-confirmed SARS-CoV-2 infection or an uninfected control (not recorded which). This chain's CDR3 is CASRANEQFF. The CDR3, as DNA: TGTGCCAGCAGGGCCAATGAGCAGTTCTTC.